This T cell receptor beta chain was sequenced in a study of T cells in Graves' hyperthyroidism and ophthalmopathy. Findings of the study overall: Among thyroid clonotypes expanded above 0.001, most also appeared in blood. Model predictions of ophthalmopathy came a median around 7.1 months before onset.

Researchers took RNA transcripts and amplified the TCR beta CDR3 regions from them. The HTBI primer set served for first-round RT-PCR of the TCR CDR3. Each CDR3 protein gets one entry after TCRdb re-called the multiplex PCR reads with MiXCR. The repertoire includes about 540,000 distinct CDR3 sequences, around 42% of them detected once, and 8% to 8.5% sits in the top ten. CDR1 is SGHRS and CDR2 is YFSETQ in the germline V gene. CDR3 size: 15 residues. The V end lost 2 bases, the J end lost 4 bases, and 13 bases lay between the germline ends. This clonotype has at least ten counts. Its antigen is still unknown.

Material for sequencing was peripheral blood or thyroid tissue (not recorded which). The receptor was derived from a woman between 18 and 29 years old with Graves' hyperthyroidism. This chain uses TRBV5-1 with TRBJ1-5, with D unclear. The CDR3 DNA sequence: TGCGCCAGCAGCTTACGTGTAGGCCCAAATCAGCCCCAGCATTTT. Translated: CASSLRVGPNQPQHF.